This T cell receptor beta chain is drawn from a study of metastatic and nonmetastatic thyroid tumors. Study as a whole: The study looked at repertoires side by side in blood and in tumor or nodule tissue from malignant and benign thyroid patients.

About this clone itself: Its matching antigen is unknown. A read error may explain this, as a much larger clone is one base away. Other nucleotide sequences in the sample specify the same CDR3.

Study outcomes and limitations: The reported finding was significantly higher TCR beta diversity in malignant thyroid tumors relative to benign nodules, in blood and tumor.

Authors' data handling: Using the CDR3 differences seen across clinicopathological groups, the authors built a distant-metastasis classifier for papillary thyroid cancer, which was meant to discriminate distant-metastatic patients. TCRdb called clones again from the PCR reads with MiXCR. TCRdb assigned the V and J calls; the authors' analysis was not used. The repertoire holds roughly 75,000 clones, around 13% seen once, with more than 7% in the top ten. Not a single patient had been given any form of treatment at any point before undergoing thyroid surgery. The trim removed 4 bases at V and 6 bases at J, leaving 14 bases unmatched. This CDR3 is built from 15 residues. CDR1 and CDR2 from the germline V gene are DFQATT and SNEGSKA (reference sequence).

Sequencing was performed on tumor tissue. The source is a female donor with papillary thyroid cancer or a benign thyroid nodule (not recorded which). Some clones in this sample may be carry-over from other donors' samples. V and J are TRBV20-1 and TRBJ2-7, with 8 positions matching TRBD1. The CDR3 nucleotides read TGCAGTGCTAAAGGAGTCCGGGACAGGTCATTCGAGCAGTACTTC. This codes for CSAKGVRDRSFEQYF.